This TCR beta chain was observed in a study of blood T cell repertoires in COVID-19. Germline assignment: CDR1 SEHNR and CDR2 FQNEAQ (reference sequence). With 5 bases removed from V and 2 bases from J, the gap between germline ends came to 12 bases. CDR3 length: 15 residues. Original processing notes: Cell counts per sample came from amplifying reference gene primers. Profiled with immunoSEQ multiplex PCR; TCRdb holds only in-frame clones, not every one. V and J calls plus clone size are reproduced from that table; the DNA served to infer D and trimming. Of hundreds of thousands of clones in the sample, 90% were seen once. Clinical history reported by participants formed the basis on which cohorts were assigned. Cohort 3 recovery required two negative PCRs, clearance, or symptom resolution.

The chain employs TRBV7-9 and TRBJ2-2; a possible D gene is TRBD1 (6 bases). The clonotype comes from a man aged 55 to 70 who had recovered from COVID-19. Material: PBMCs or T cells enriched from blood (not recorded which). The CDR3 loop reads CASSPRQANTGELFF. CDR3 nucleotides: TGTGCCAGCAGCCCGAGACAGGCCAACACCGGGGAGCTGTTTTTT.